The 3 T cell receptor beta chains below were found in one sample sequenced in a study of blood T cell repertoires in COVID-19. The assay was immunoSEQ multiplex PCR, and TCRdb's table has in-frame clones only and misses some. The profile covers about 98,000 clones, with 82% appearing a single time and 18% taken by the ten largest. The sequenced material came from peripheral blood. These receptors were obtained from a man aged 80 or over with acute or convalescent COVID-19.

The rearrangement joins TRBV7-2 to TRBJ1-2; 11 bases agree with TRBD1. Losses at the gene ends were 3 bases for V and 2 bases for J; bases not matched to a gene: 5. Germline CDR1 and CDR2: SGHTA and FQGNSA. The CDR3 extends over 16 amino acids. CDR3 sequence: CASSLGQGDLNYGYTF. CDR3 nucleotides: TGTGCCAGCAGCTTGGGACAGGGGGACTTAAACTATGGCTACACCTTC.

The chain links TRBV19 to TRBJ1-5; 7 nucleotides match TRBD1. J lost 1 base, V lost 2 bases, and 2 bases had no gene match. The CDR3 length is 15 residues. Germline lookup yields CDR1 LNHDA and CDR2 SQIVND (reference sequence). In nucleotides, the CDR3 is TGTGCCAGTAGTATACAGGGGGGAAGCAATCAGCCCCAGCATTTT. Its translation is CASSIQGGSNQPQHF.

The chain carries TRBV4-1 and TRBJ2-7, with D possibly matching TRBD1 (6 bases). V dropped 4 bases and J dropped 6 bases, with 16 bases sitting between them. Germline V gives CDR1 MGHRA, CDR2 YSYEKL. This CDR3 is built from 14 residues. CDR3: CASSLHGDTREQYF. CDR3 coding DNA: TGCGCCAGCAGCCTCCACGGGGACACACGCGAGCAGTACTTC.